These 25 T cell receptor beta chains came from one sample sequenced in a study of CD8 T cells in Susac syndrome. Random hexamers primed reverse transcription of about 0.45 to 1 ug RNA. One entry per CDR3 protein, called by TCRdb with MiXCR from the immunoSEQ multiplex PCR reads. This repertoire shows some 120,000 distinct CDR3 sequences, roughly 94% found once; its top ten account for around 0.12%. The sample was CD4+ T cells from PBMCs. The receptors come from a human donor with multiple sclerosis.

The J gene is TRBJ1-1, the V gene TRBV6-5; D unresolved. V lost 6 bases and J 7 bases, leaving 15 bases between the germline ends. The CDR3 loop spans 13 amino acids. Looked up from germline, CDR1 is MNHEY and CDR2 is SVGAGI. DNA of the CDR3: TGTGCCAGCAGCCTCCGCGGGGATTTTGAAGCTTTCTTT. Amino acid sequence: CASSLRGDFEAFF.

This chain uses TRBV20-1 with TRBJ2-5, with D possibly being TRBD1 (5 bases). The CDR3 sequence is 14 residues long. Per the germline V gene, CDR1 is DFQATT and CDR2 is SNEGSKA (reference sequence). V lost 5 bases and J lost 5, with 18 bases in between. The CDR3 sequence: CSALGGGARETQYF. CDR3 in DNA: TGCAGTGCTTTGGGCGGTGGGGCCAGGGAGACCCAGTACTTC.

This chain links TRBV20-1 with TRBJ1-5; D not resolved. The germline gives CDR1 DFQATT, CDR2 SNEGSKA (reference sequence). Deletions cut 2 bases from V and 0 bases from J, with 11 bases between. This CDR3 comprises 15 residues. DNA for the CDR3: TGCAGTGCTAGACCGAACAGCAATAGCAATCAGCCCCAGCATTTT. Its protein is CSARPNSNSNQPQHF.

The gene calls are TRBV29-1 and TRBJ1-1, with D unresolved. The V gene's germline CDR1 is SQVTM and CDR2 ANQGSEA. The CDR3 loop spans 11 amino acids. Trimming shortened V by 6 bases and J by 1 base, and 6 bases separated the two germline ends. The CDR3 nucleotides are TGCAGCGTGAGGTCGAACACTGAAGCTTTCTTT. Amino acids: CSVRSNTEAFF.

V usage is TRBV18 and J usage is TRBJ2-7; TRBD1 aligns across 10 bases. CDR1 is KGHSH and CDR2 is LQKENI in the germline V gene. The CDR3 covers 15 residues. J gave up 3 bases and V 3 bases, and 5 bases lay outside the gene matches. The CDR3 region is CASSPGTGEGYEQYF. The CDR3 DNA reads as TGTGCCAGCTCACCCGGGACAGGGGAAGGCTACGAGCAGTACTTC.

DNA for the CDR3: TGTGCCATGAAGCCAGCACGGGGGGGGACTGTGAACACCGGGGAGCTGTTTTTT. Its protein product is CAMKPARGGTVNTGELFF. The chain has TRBV7-2 and TRBJ2-2, with 8 nucleotides matching TRBD2. The CDR3 spans 18 residues. Germline V gene data show CDR1 as SGHTA and CDR2 as FQGNSA. V lost 10 bases and J lost 1; bases outside the gene matches: 17. The full variable domain, with the rest looked up from reference TRBV7-2 and TRBJ2-2, is GAGVSQSPSNKVTEKGKDVELRCDPISGHTALYWYRQSLGQGLEFLIYFQGNSAPDKSGLPSDRFSAERTGGSVSTLTIQRTQQEDSAVYLCAMKPARGGTVNTGELFFGEGSRLTVL.

This chain uses TRBV12-3 or TRBV12-4 with TRBJ1-5; D gene ambiguous. This CDR3 has 15 residues. Trimming removed 5 bases at V and 4 bases at J, with 15 bases between. CDR3 sequence reads: CASSPTWLPNQPQHF. As DNA, the CDR3 is TGTGCCAGCAGTCCTACCTGGCTTCCAAATCAGCCCCAGCATTTT.

This clonotype has a single count. V usage is TRBV30 and J usage is TRBJ1-2; a possible D gene is TRBD1 (5 bases). The CDR3 runs to 18 residues. CDR1 and CDR2 (germline): GTSNPN, SVGIG (reference sequence). V dropped 0 bases and J dropped 6 bases, with 26 bases sitting between them. The CDR3 nucleotides are TGTGCCTGGAGTGTACTGGGTTTCTCAGGGTTTATTCACAATGGCTACACCTTC. This gives the protein CAWSVLGFSGFIHNGYTF.

V and J are TRBV5-5 and TRBJ1-2; tentative D call: TRBD1 (5 bases). V lost 0 bases, J lost 4 bases, and 7 bases lay in between. There are 13 residues in the CDR3. Germline V lookup: CDR1 SGHKS, CDR2 YYEKEE (reference sequence). As DNA, the CDR3 is TGTGCCAGCAGCTTGGACAGGTCCTATGGCTACACCTTC. Translating gives CASSLDRSYGYTF. Full variable domain (rest looked up from reference TRBV5-5 and TRBJ1-2): DAGVTQSPTHLIKTRGQQVTLRCSPISGHKSVSWYQQVLGQGPQFIFQYYEKEERGRGNFPDRFSARQFPNYSSELNVNALLLGDSALYLCASSLDRSYGYTFGSGTRLTVV.

The V gene is TRBV29-1, the J gene TRBJ1-2; a weak D match, TRBD1 (5 bases). Germline loops: CDR1 SQVTM, CDR2 ANQGSEA. Trimming stripped 5 bases from V and 3 bases from J, with 10 bases between. The CDR3 is 12 residues long. This CDR3 reads CSVSRGDYGYTF. CDR3 DNA sequence: TGCAGCGTTTCTCGGGGGGACTATGGCTACACCTTC.

The chain recombines TRBV20-1 with TRBJ1-5; D gene uncertain. The CDR3 consists of 15 residues. The V and J ends lost 2 bases and 6 bases respectively, with 17 bases between them. Germline CDR1 DFQATT, CDR2 SNEGSKA (reference sequence). The CDR3 sequence: CSARIDNSWGQPQHF. The CDR3 DNA reads TGCAGTGCTAGAATTGATAATTCCTGGGGTCAGCCCCAGCATTTT.

The chain carries TRBV5-1 and TRBJ2-6, with 9 positions matching TRBD1. Losses at the gene ends were 4 bases for V and 3 bases for J; bases not matched to a gene: 8. CDR3 length: 17 residues. Germline CDR1 and CDR2: SGHRS and YFSETQ. The CDR3 coding sequence is TGCGCCAGCAGCATGGGACAGGGCGTTCGTGGGGCCAACGTCCTGACTTTC. It is translated as CASSMGQGVRGANVLTF.

This chain uses TRBV2 with TRBJ1-5; D unclear. CDR1 and CDR2 from the germline V gene are SNHLY and FYNNEI. V lost 6 bases and J 4 bases, leaving 7 bases between the germline ends. The CDR3 contains 12 residues. CDR3 nucleotides: TGTGCCAGCAGGCAGGATAATCAGCCCCAGCATTTT. Amino acid sequence: CASRQDNQPQHF.

The chain links TRBV7-9 to TRBJ1-2, with D possibly TRBD1 on 5 matching bases. The CDR3 has 15 amino acids. Trimming removed 1 base from V and 2 bases from J, with 11 bases in between. CDR1 is SEHNR and CDR2 is FQNEAQ in the germline V gene (reference sequence). Here the CDR3 reads CASSLVVAGNYGYTF. In nucleotides, the CDR3 is TGTGCCAGCAGCTTAGTTGTCGCAGGGAACTATGGCTACACCTTC.

This clonotype occurred once. The chain is built from TRBV3-1 and TRBJ2-3; D is perhaps TRBD1 (6 bases). Germline V gene sequence: CDR1 LGHDT, CDR2 YNNKEL (reference sequence). This CDR3 comprises 15 residues. The ends were cut back, 1 base at V and 4 bases at J, with 12 bases in the middle. The CDR3 here is CASSQAGAGADTQYF. The CDR3, as DNA: TGTGCCAGCAGCCAAGCTGGGGCAGGGGCAGATACGCAGTATTTT.

The V gene is TRBV29-1, the J gene TRBJ2-1; TRBD1 matches at 8 bases. J lost 8 bases, V lost 3 bases, and 9 bases had no gene match. The CDR3 sequence is 14 residues long. Germline CDR1 reads SQVTM; CDR2 reads ANQGSEA. For the CDR3, the DNA is TGCAGCGTTGAGATTTCGGGACAGGTCGATGAGCAGTTCTTC. Its protein is CSVEISGQVDEQFF.

CDR3: CSARDFSGTDNSPLHF. The CDR3 coding sequence is TGCAGTGCTAGAGATTTCAGCGGGACAGATAATTCACCCCTCCACTTT. The chain has TRBV20-1 and TRBJ1-6; TRBD1 matches 7 bases. V gave up 0 bases and J gave up 5 bases; unmatched junction bases: 7. Per the germline V gene, CDR1 is DFQATT and CDR2 is SNEGSKA (reference sequence). This CDR3 has 16 residues.

This chain connects TRBV2 to TRBJ1-1, with D possibly being TRBD1 (6 bases). V lost 7 bases and J lost 0, with 15 bases in between. The CDR3 spans 15 residues. Germline CDR1 and CDR2: SNHLY and FYNNEI. The CDR3: CASTWGGGMNTEAFF. As DNA, the CDR3 is TGTGCCAGCACCTGGGGGGGCGGTATGAACACTGAAGCTTTCTTT.

The rearrangement links TRBV23-1 to TRBJ1-6; no reliable D call. TRBV23-1 is an ORF, and what it does is uncertain. The V and J ends lost 8 bases and 5 bases respectively, with 13 bases between them. This CDR3 spans 14 amino acids. The CDR3 sequence: CASQFTVDNSPLHF. CDR3 coding DNA: TGCGCCAGCCAATTCACCGTAGATAATTCACCCCTCCACTTT.

In this sample, this clonotype turned up once. The chain uses TRBV30 and TRBJ2-1, with 7 bases lining up with TRBD1. Germline V gives CDR1 GTSNPN, CDR2 SVGIG (reference sequence). This CDR3 is 14 amino acids long. The trim removed 3 bases at V and 7 bases at J, leaving 9 bases unmatched. The CDR3 reads CAWSRQGAVNEQFF. The CDR3 DNA follows: TGTGCCTGGAGCCGACAGGGCGCGGTAAATGAGCAGTTCTTC. Variable domain in full (rest from reference TRBV30 and TRBJ2-1): SQTIHQWPATLVQPVGSPLSLECTVEGTSNPNLYWYRQAAGRGLQLLFYSVGIGQISSEVPQNLSASRPQDRQFILSSKKLLLSDSGFYLCAWSRQGAVNEQFFGPGTRLTVL.

V is TRBV9 and J is TRBJ1-1; D unresolved. The germline V gene encodes CDR1 SGDLS and CDR2 YYNGEE. CDR3 size: 15 residues. V was trimmed by 0 bases and J by 1 base, leaving 10 bases between them. The CDR3 here is CASSVEENRNTEAFF. The CDR3 nucleotides read TGTGCCAGCAGCGTAGAAGAAAACCGGAACACTGAAGCTTTCTTT.

The V call is TRBV7-9, the J call TRBJ2-3; 7 nucleotides align to TRBD2. J gave up 0 bases and V 3 bases, and 3 bases lay outside the gene matches. There are 15 residues in the CDR3. From germline, CDR1 is SEHNR and CDR2 FQNEAQ (reference sequence). CDR3 protein: CASSFWRGSTDTQYF. CDR3 bases: TGTGCCAGCAGCTTTTGGCGGGGGAGCACAGATACGCAGTATTTT.

The V call is TRBV5-1, the J call TRBJ2-3, with D possibly being TRBD2 (7 bases). This CDR3 contains 15 residues. Germline loops: CDR1 SGHRS, CDR2 YFSETQ. The ends were cut back, 4 bases at V and 4 bases at J, with 16 bases in the middle. The CDR3 DNA reads TGCGCCAGCAGCCGTTCCGCGGGGGCTGCAGATACGCAGTATTTT. Its protein is CASSRSAGAADTQYF.

This chain connects TRBV6-6 to TRBJ1-1, with D unclear. From germline, CDR1 is MNHNY and CDR2 SVGAGI (reference sequence). The CDR3 has 12 amino acids. V was trimmed by 2 bases and J by 4 bases, leaving 5 bases between them. CDR3 region: CASSYTGTEAFF. CDR3 bases: TGTGCCAGCAGTTACACTGGCACTGAAGCTTTCTTT.

V usage is TRBV5-1 and J usage is TRBJ2-4; D is perhaps TRBD1 (5 bases). V dropped 2 bases and J dropped 0 bases, with 6 bases sitting between them. The CDR3 has 14 amino acids. Germline V CDR1 and CDR2: SGHRS, YFSETQ. CDR3 residues: CASSFTGAKNIQYF. The CDR3 DNA reads TGCGCCAGCAGCTTTACAGGAGCCAAAAACATTCAGTACTTC.